This T cell receptor beta chain was recovered during a study of control samples from healthy donors and cancer patients. The repertoire was sequenced with immunoSEQ multiplex PCR; TCRdb's copy has only in-frame clones and lacks some. Found here are more than 120,000 clones, about 91% of them singletons; the top ten hold under 4%. This CDR3 has 15 amino acids. V shed 0 bases and J shed 5 bases, with 14 bases lying between them. Germline lookup yields CDR1 MNHEY and CDR2 SMNVEV (reference sequence). The source is a man in his thirties or forties in good health. The sample consisted of blood. The chain uses TRBV27 and TRBJ2-7; D is possibly TRBD1 or TRBD2 (5 bases each). The CDR3: CASSLSGQRGDEQYF. In nucleotides, the CDR3 is TGTGCCAGCAGTTTATCGGGTCAGAGGGGTGACGAGCAGTACTTC.